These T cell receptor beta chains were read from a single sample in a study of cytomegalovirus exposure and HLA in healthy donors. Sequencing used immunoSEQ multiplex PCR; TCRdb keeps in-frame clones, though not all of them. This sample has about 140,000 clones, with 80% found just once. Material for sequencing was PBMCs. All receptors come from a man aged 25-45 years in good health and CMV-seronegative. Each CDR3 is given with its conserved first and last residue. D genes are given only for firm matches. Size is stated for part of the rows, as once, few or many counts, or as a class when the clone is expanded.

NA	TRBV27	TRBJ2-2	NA	TGTGCCAGCAGTTCGTTCGCCGGGGAGCTGTTTTTT	CASSSFAGELFF
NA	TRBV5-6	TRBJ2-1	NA	TGTGCCAGCAGCACTAACAATGAGCAGTTCTTC	CASSTNNEQFF
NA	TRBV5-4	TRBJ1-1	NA	TGTGCCAGCAGCTTGGGATCGGAGGCCACTGAAGCTTTCTTT	CASSLGSEATEAFF
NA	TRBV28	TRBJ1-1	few	TGTGCCAGCAGTTTACTCCGGGGTGAAGCTTTCTTT	CASSLLRGEAFF
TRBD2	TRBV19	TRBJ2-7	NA	TGTGCCAGTAGCCCGGCTAGCGGGAGGGGCGAGCAGTACTTC	CASSPASGRGEQYF
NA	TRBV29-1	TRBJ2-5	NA	TGCAGCGTCCGCGTCCAAGAGACCCAGTACTTC	CSVRVQETQYF
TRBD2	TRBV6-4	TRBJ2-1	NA	TGTGCCAGCAGTGACTCGACTAGCGGGAGCAATGAGCAGTTCTTC	CASSDSTSGSNEQFF
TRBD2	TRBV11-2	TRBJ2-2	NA	TGTGCCAGCAGCTCCACCGGGACTAGCAGGACCGGGGAGCTGTTTTTT	CASSSTGTSRTGELFF
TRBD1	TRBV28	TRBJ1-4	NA	TGTGCCAGCAGTCAGGGACAGCTTAATGAAAAACTGTTTTTT	CASSQGQLNEKLFF
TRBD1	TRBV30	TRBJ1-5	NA	TGTGCCTGGAGAGTGACCCGGACAGGGGCTACTCCGTACAATCAGCCCCAGCATTTT	CAWRVTRTGATPYNQPQHF
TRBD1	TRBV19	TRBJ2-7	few	TGTGCCAGTAGTCCGACAGGGGGGTCCTACGAGCAGTACTTC	CASSPTGGSYEQYF
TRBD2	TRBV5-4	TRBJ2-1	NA	TGTGCCAGCAGCTTAGTAGCGGGTCCCCCCAATGAGCAGTTCTTC	CASSLVAGPPNEQFF
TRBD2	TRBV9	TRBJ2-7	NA	TGTGCCAGCAGCGTAGGAAGCGGGAGGGCCTACGAGCAGTACTTC	CASSVGSGRAYEQYF
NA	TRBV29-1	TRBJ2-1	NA	TGCAGCGTTGAAACAAGTGATGAGCAGTTCTTC	CSVETSDEQFF
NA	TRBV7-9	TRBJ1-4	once	TGTGCCAGCAGCTTGTTAGGGGGAGCAGAAAAACTGTTTTTT	CASSLLGGAEKLFF
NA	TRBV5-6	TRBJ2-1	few	TGTGCCAGCAGCCCCGGGGTCAATCTCTATGAGCAGTTCTTC	CASSPGVNLYEQFF
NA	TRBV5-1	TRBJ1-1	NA	TGCGCCAGCAGCTTGGATGGCCTCCGGAGTGAAGCTTTCTTT	CASSLDGLRSEAFF
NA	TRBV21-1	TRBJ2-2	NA	TGTGCCAGCAGCAATTCAGGACAGGGAACCGGGGAGCTGTTTTTT	CASSNSGQGTGELFF
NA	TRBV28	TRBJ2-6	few	TGTGCCAGCAGTCGTCTACTGGGGGCCAACGTCCTGACTTTC	CASSRLLGANVLTF
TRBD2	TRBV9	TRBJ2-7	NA	TGTGCCAGCAGCACCCAAAGACGGACTAGCGGGAGCGACGAGCAGTACTTC	CASSTQRRTSGSDEQYF
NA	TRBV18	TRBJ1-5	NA	TGTGCCAGCTCACGAAACAGGGACAGCAATCAGCCCCAGCATTTT	CASSRNRDSNQPQHF
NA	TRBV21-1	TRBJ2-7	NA	TGTGCCAGCAGCAGCGGGACGGCCGGTTACGAGCAGTACTTC	CASSSGTAGYEQYF
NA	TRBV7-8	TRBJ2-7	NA	TGTGCCAGCAGCCCCGGGACACCTATTACCAGTGGCGAGCAGTACTTC	CASSPGTPITSGEQYF
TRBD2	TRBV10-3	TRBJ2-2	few	TGTGCCATCAGTGAGTTCGGGACTACCACCGGGGAGCTGTTTTTT	CAISEFGTTTGELFF
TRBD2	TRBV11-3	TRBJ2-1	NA	TGTGCCAGCAGCCCTAGCGGGAGGGCAGAGGAGCAGTTCTTC	CASSPSGRAEEQFF
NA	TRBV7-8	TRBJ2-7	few	TGTGCCAGCAGCTCGGTCCATTCCTACGAGCAGTACTTC	CASSSVHSYEQYF
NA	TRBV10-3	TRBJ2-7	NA	TGTGCCATCAGTGAGCGACAACAATCCTACGAGCAGTACTTC	CAISERQQSYEQYF
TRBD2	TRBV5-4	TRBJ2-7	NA	TGTGCCACCGGACTAGCGGGAGTCTACGAGCAGTACTTC	CATGLAGVYEQYF
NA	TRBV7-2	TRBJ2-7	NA	TGTGCCAGCAGCCGAAGTCCGGGAAGCGAGCAGTACTTC	CASSRSPGSEQYF
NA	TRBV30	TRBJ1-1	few	TGTGCTATACGGCGGGGGAACACTGAAGCTTTCTTT	CAIRRGNTEAFF
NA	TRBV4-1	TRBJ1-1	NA	TGCGCCAGCAGCCAAGGTCCGGGCAGGGGAAACACTGAAGCTTTCTTT	CASSQGPGRGNTEAFF
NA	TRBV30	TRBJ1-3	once	TGTGCCTGGACCTTAGCGGGGACCCCTAAGGGAAACACCATATATTTT	CAWTLAGTPKGNTIYF
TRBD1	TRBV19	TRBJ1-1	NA	TGTGCCAGTAGTATTCCCCAGCAGGGGGTCAAGAACACTGAAGCTTTCTTT	CASSIPQQGVKNTEAFF
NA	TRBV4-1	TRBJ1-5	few	TGCGCCAGCAGCCAAGAACTAATCCGGGGGATCAATCAGCCCCAGCATTTT	CASSQELIRGINQPQHF
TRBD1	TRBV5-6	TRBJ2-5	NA	TGTGCCAGCAGCTATGGGACAGAACAAGAGACCCAGTACTTC	CASSYGTEQETQYF
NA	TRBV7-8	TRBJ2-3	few	TGTGCCAGCAGCCACCCGGGCCCCGGGGAGGATACGCAGTATTTT	CASSHPGPGEDTQYF
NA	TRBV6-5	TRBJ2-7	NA	TGTGCCAGCAGTTACCCCGCGGGGCCTAATGGGTACGAGCAGTACTTC	CASSYPAGPNGYEQYF
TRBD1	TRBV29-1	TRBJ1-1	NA	TGCAGCGCTGGGGGACAGATGAACACTGAAGCTTTCTTT	CSAGGQMNTEAFF
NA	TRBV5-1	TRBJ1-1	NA	TGCGCCAGCAGCGGCAGGATTAACTCTGAAGCTTTCTTT	CASSGRINSEAFF
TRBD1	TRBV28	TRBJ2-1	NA	TGTGCCAGTAATAGGGGGGGACAGGGGAACAATGAGCAGTTCTTC	CASNRGGQGNNEQFF
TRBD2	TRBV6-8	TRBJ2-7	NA	TGTGCCAGCAGTTACTCGGGACAGGAGCGGACTAGCGGGAGGGCCTGTCCCTCCTACGAGCAGTACTTC	CASSYSGQERTSGRACPSYEQYF
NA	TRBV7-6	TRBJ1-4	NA	TGTGCCAGCAGCTGGATTACAGGGTTGGGGGAAAAACTGTTTTTT	CASSWITGLGEKLFF
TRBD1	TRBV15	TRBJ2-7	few	TGTGCCACCAGCAGAGATTCTACCCTGCAGGGGGTGTACGAGCAGTACTTC	CATSRDSTLQGVYEQYF
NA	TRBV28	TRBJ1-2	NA	TGTGCCAGCATAGGAACTAACCATGGCTACACCTTC	CASIGTNHGYTF
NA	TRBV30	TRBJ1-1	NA	TGTGCCTGGACTGGGGGCTTGAACACTGAAGCTTTCTTT	CAWTGGLNTEAFF
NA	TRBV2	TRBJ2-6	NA	TGTGCCAGCAGATACGGACTGCACTCTGGGGCCAACGTCCTGACTTTC	CASRYGLHSGANVLTF
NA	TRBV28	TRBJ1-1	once	TGTGCCATCGAGAGGAACACTGAAGCTTTCTTT	CAIERNTEAFF